Below, 22 T cell receptor beta chains from the same sample are listed, as sequenced in a study of T cells in Graves' hyperthyroidism and ophthalmopathy. Amplification of TCR beta CDR3 regions was performed using RNA transcripts as template. A set of HTBI primers served as the primers for a first-round RT-PCR of the TCR CDR3. In TCRdb, the multiplex PCR reads were re-called with MiXCR into one record per CDR3 protein. The repertoire has under 350,000 distinct CDR3 sequences, 18% of them found once; the top ten carry under 55%. Specimen: blood. All receptors derive from a woman aged 45-65 years with Graves' hyperthyroidism.

This clonotype came up many times. The chain links TRBV6-5 to TRBJ2-7, with TRBD2 as a possible D gene (6 bases). In germline, CDR1 is MNHEY, CDR2 SVGAGI. V lost 0 bases and J 0 bases, leaving 18 bases between the germline ends. This CDR3 has 18 amino acids. In nucleotides, the CDR3 is TGTGCCAGCAGTTACTCGGGGGGTGTTGTCAGTAGCTCCTACGAGCAGTACGTC. It encodes CASSYSGGVVSSSYEQYV.

This clonotype was observed at least ten times. V is TRBV7-8 and J is TRBJ1-2; 12 bases align to TRBD1. The germline CDR1 and CDR2 sequences are SGHVS and FQNEAQ. The ends lost 1 base at V and 6 bases at J; junction bases unmatched: 6. This CDR3 comprises 16 residues. CDR3 DNA: TGTGCCAGCAGCTTAGAAGGGACAGGGGGCGTTGATGGCTACACCTTC. This sequence encodes CASSLEGTGGVDGYTF.

This clonotype showed up many times. The genes are TRBV10-3 and TRBJ1-1; the D gene is possibly TRBD1 (5 bases). CDR3 length equals 15 residues. Germline CDR1 and CDR2: ENHRY and SYGVKD. The V and J ends lost 3 bases and 3 bases respectively, with 14 bases between them. This CDR3 is CAISDQMGRDTEAFF. The CDR3, as DNA: TGTGCCATCAGTGATCAAATGGGGCGGGACACTGAAGCTTTCTTT.

The chain couples TRBV12-3 or TRBV12-4 to TRBJ1-6; D is uncertain. There are 14 residues in the CDR3. Trimming left V 8 bases short and J 9 bases short, with 17 bases between. Here the CDR3 reads CASSGYFDGSPLHF. The DNA of the CDR3 is TGTGCCAGCTCCGGATATTTTGACGGTTCACCCCTCCACTTT.

On this clonotype itself: This sequence may be a read error, since a much larger clone differs from it by one base. The chain has TRBV28 and TRBJ2-1, with D possibly matching TRBD2 (5 bases). CDR1 is MDHEN, CDR2 SYDVKM, per germline. The CDR3 has 13 residues. Trimming took off 10 bases at V and 9 bases at J, with 19 bases between the two ends. For the CDR3, the DNA is TGTGCCACCCGGCCCCGGGGATTGGGTGAGCAGTTCTTC. Encoded protein: CATRPRGLGEQFF.

The chain has TRBV29-1 and TRBJ2-7; 8 positions agree with TRBD2. Germline V gene data show CDR1 as SQVTM and CDR2 as ANQGSEA. J lost 0 bases, V lost 0 bases, and 10 bases had no gene match. This CDR3 is 17 amino acids long. The CDR3, as DNA: TGCAGCGTTGAAGATAGCCACACGCGGGGGGACTCCTACGAGCAGTACGTC. The encoded protein is CSVEDSHTRGDSYEQYV.

J is TRBJ2-5 and V is TRBV4-1; no definite D call. The germline V and J ends were trimmed by 0 bases and 3 bases, with 14 bases remaining between them. CDR1 is MGHRA, CDR2 YSYEKL, per germline. The CDR3 totals 16 residues. The CDR3: CASSQENGWPEETQYF. CDR3 DNA sequence: TGCGCCAGCAGCCAAGAGAATGGATGGCCAGAAGAGACCCAGTACTTC.

This clonotype occurred a few times. The V gene is TRBV28, the J gene TRBJ2-2; D remains ambiguous. The CDR3 consists of 14 residues. In germline, CDR1 is MDHEN, CDR2 SYDVKM. Trimming took 2 bases from V and 3 from J, leaving 7 bases between them. The CDR3 reads CASSLEKDTGELFF. In DNA form, the CDR3 reads TGTGCCAGCAGTTTAGAAAAGGACACCGGGGAGCTGTTTTTT.

This clonotype was found many times. The rearrangement uses TRBV11-2 and TRBJ2-5; 7 nucleotides agree with TRBD2. The CDR3 contains 15 residues. Germline V CDR1 and CDR2: SGHAT, FQNNGV. V gave up 1 base and J gave up 2 bases; unmatched junction bases: 4. CDR3 nucleotide sequence: TGTGCCAGCAGCTTAGGGGCGGGGGAGCAAGAGACCCAGTACTTC. Residues: CASSLGAGEQETQYF.

This clonotype has just a few counts. An end of the junction differs from the germline gene, which may be a read error. The V and J genes are TRBV20-1 and TRBJ1-1; D is unclear. There are 13 residues in the CDR3. Germline V CDR1 and CDR2: DFQATT, SNEGSKA (reference sequence). The CDR3 loop reads CSAREWGNTEAFF. The CDR3 DNA sequence: TGCAGTGCCAGAGAATGGGGGAACACTGAAGCTTTCTTT.

This clonotype was seen many times. The V call is TRBV29-1, the J call TRBJ2-3; D unresolved. The V end was cut by 8 bases, the J end by 4 bases, with 13 bases between. This CDR3 is built from 12 residues. The germline CDR1 and CDR2 sequences are SQVTM and ANQGSEA. CDR3 in amino acids: CSTSRQADTQYF. DNA of the CDR3: TGCAGCACGTCGCGGCAAGCAGATACGCAGTATTTT.

The chain links TRBV11-1 to TRBJ2-2; D remains unclear. Per germline, CDR1 SGHAT and CDR2 FQDESV (reference sequence). The CDR3 contains 11 residues. Trimming stripped 9 bases from V and 7 bases from J, with 9 bases between. The CDR3 region has the DNA TGTGCCAGTGTCAGGTTCGGGGAGCTGTTTTTT. Its protein is CASVRFGELFF. Complete variable domain (other parts from reference TRBV11-1 and TRBJ2-2): EAEVAQSPRYKITEKSQAVAFWCDPISGHATLYWYRQILGQGPELLVQFQDESVVDDSQLPKDRFSAERLKGVDSTLKIQPAELGDSAMYLCASVRFGELFFGEGSRLTVL.

This clonotype was counted many times. The V and J genes are TRBV30 and TRBJ1-1, with D possibly TRBD1 on 6 matching bases. Looked up from germline, CDR1 is GTSNPN and CDR2 is SVGIG (reference sequence). V lost 5 bases and J lost 5, with 12 bases in between. CDR3 length: 12 amino acids. The CDR3 region has the DNA TGTGCCTGGGCCGGAGGGGGAACTGAAGCTTTCTTT. Translation: CAWAGGGTEAFF.

The V gene is TRBV20-1, the J gene TRBJ2-3; the match to TRBD2 covers 7 bases. The CDR3 runs 15 residues. Germline CDR1 and CDR2: DFQATT and SNEGSKA (reference sequence). With 0 bases clipped from V and 0 bases from J, the junction kept 3 bases outside the gene matches. The chain's CDR3 is CSARDPRESTDTQYF. In DNA form, the CDR3 reads TGCAGTGCTAGAGATCCGCGGGAGAGCACAGATACGCAGTATTTT.

Concerning this clonotype: It may be a read error: a sequence one base away is much more abundant. V gene TRBV6-5 combines with J gene TRBJ1-1; D is unresolved. Germline V gives CDR1 MNHEY, CDR2 SVGAGI. V lost 0 bases and J lost 10, with 18 bases in between. This CDR3 comprises 15 residues. The CDR3 bases are TGTGCCAGCAGTTACTCGACGGAACTTTTACCTGGAGCTTTCTTT. Translation gives CASSYSTELLPGAFF.

V usage is TRBV28 and J usage is TRBJ1-2; D gene ambiguous. V gave up 10 bases and J gave up 3 bases, with 24 bases separating them. This CDR3 comprises 16 residues. Germline assignment: CDR1 MDHEN and CDR2 SYDVKM. In DNA, the CDR3 is TGTGCCACCATCCCGGGATCCCTTCTGGGTTACTATGGCTACACCTTC. As protein: CATIPGSLLGYYGYTF.

This clonotype has a count of ten or more. This chain connects TRBV10-3 to TRBJ1-2; no reliable D call. CDR3 length: 15 residues. Germline V lookup: CDR1 ENHRY, CDR2 SYGVKD. V dropped 6 bases and J dropped 4 bases, with 18 bases sitting between them. Here the CDR3 reads CAISPGSPPFYGYTF. DNA of the CDR3: TGTGCCATCAGCCCGGGATCACCCCCTTTCTATGGCTACACCTTC.

There are a few counts of this clonotype. J is TRBJ2-5 and V is TRBV30; 8 nucleotides agree with TRBD2. The junction had 12 bases not matched to a gene; V was cut back by 4 bases and J by 2 bases. Germline V gives CDR1 GTSNPN, CDR2 SVGIG (reference sequence). The CDR3 consists of 16 residues. The DNA of the CDR3 is TGTGCCTGGACCGGGCCGCTAGCGGGCGTACAAGAGACCCAGTACTTC. It codes for CAWTGPLAGVQETQYF.

This clonotype was seen only a few times. The rearrangement uses TRBV12-3 or TRBV12-4 and TRBJ1-4; D not certain. Deletions cut 10 bases from V and 8 bases from J, with 11 bases between. The CDR3 is 11 amino acids. The chain's CDR3 is CANTVGEKLFF. In nucleotides, the CDR3 is TGTGCCAATACGGTGGGCGAAAAACTGTTTTTT.

The CDR3 here is CASTNGGGQPQHF. CDR3 DNA: TGTGCCAGCACCAATGGCGGGGGTCAGCCCCAGCATTTT. The chain joins TRBV6-1 to TRBJ1-5; tentative D call: TRBD1 (5 bases). Trimming cost V 7 bases and J 6 bases, with 13 bases left between them. From germline, CDR1 is MNHNS and CDR2 SASEGT. The CDR3 is 13 amino acids.

The chain employs TRBV6-1 and TRBJ2-5; possibly TRBD2 for D (5 bases). The CDR3 sequence is 15 residues long. Trimming removed 3 bases at V and 4 bases at J, with 15 bases between. Germline V gene lookup returns CDR1 MNHNS and CDR2 SASEGT. The DNA of the CDR3 is TGTGCCAGCAGTGAGGACCAGAGGGTCCGAGAGACCCAGTACTTC. Its protein is CASSEDQRVRETQYF.

This clonotype was seen ten or more times. The chain uses TRBV20-1 and TRBJ1-2; tentative D call: TRBD1 (5 bases). There are 14 residues in the CDR3. The V gene lost 5 bases and the J gene lost 1 base, with 14 bases spanning the gap. Germline CDR1 reads DFQATT; CDR2 reads SNEGSKA (reference sequence). Here the CDR3 DNA reads TGCAGTGCTGGCGGGACTCTCGATAACTATGGCTACACCTTC. This codes for CSAGGTLDNYGYTF.